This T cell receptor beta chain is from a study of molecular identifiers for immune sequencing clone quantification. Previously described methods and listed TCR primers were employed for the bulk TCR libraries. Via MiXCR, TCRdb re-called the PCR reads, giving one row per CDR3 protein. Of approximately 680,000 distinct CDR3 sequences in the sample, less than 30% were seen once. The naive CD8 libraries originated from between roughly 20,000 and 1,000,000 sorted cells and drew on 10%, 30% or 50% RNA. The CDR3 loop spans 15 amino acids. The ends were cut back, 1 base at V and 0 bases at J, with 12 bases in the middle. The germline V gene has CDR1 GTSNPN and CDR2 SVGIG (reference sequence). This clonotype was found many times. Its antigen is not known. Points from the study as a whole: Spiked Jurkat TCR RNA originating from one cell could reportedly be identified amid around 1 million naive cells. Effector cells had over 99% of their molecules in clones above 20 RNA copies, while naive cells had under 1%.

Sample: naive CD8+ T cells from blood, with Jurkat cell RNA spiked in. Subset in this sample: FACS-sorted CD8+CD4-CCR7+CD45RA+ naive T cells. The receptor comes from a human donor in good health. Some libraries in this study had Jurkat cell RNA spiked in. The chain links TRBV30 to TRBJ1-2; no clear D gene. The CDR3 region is CAWSATLKTNYGYTF. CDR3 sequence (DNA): TGTGCCTGGAGTGCGACATTGAAAACTAACTATGGCTACACCTTC.